These 4 T cell receptor beta chains were all obtained from the same sample, sequenced in a study of shared clonotypes between healthy human individuals (dated by TCRdb to about 2020). The protocol used for the library was the immunoSEQ multiplex PCR assay. Held by TCRdb, this immuneACCESS table contains in-frame sequences only and omits some clones. Under half of the omission traces to an unresolved V gene where checked; the cause of the rest is unknown. The sample yields approximately 2.1 million clones; 85% to 95% were counted once. The ten largest make up 0.39% of the sample. Source material: naive CD4+ T cells from PBMCs. The meaning of the sample's cell subset or site label: CD45RA+ positively selected. Receptors were obtained from a man between 18 and 29 years old in good health. Some clones in this sample may be carry-over from other donors' samples.

The chain uses TRBV28 and TRBJ2-7, with D maybe TRBD2 (6 bases). Germline loops: CDR1 MDHEN, CDR2 SYDVKM. V lost 2 bases and J 1 base, leaving 15 bases between the germline ends. The CDR3 totals 16 residues. CDR3 sequence reads: CASSLTGGERSYEQYF. The DNA of the CDR3 is TGTGCCAGCAGTTTAACGGGCGGGGAGAGGTCCTACGAGCAGTACTTC.

On this clone: In the same sample, other DNA sequences code for this CDR3. J is TRBJ2-5 and V is TRBV2; no firm D call. The germline V gene encodes CDR1 SNHLY and CDR2 FYNNEI. CDR3 length: 12 residues. The V end lost 6 bases, the J end lost 4 bases, and 9 bases lay between the germline ends. The chain's CDR3 is CASSVLGETQYF. The CDR3 nucleotides are TGTGCCAGCAGCGTTCTGGGAGAGACCCAGTACTTC.

As for this clone: The sample holds other DNA sequences that translate to the same CDR3. V gene TRBV5-1 combines with J gene TRBJ2-7; perhaps TRBD2 as D (5 bases). V was pared by 3 bases and J by 1 base, with 8 bases between. The CDR3 spans 13 residues. Germline V gene data show CDR1 as SGHRS and CDR2 as YFSETQ. The CDR3 is CASSSGLSYEQYF. CDR3 DNA sequence: TGCGCCAGCAGCTCCGGACTGTCCTACGAGCAGTACTTC.

V gene TRBV11-2 combines with J gene TRBJ2-1; D is unresolved. Germline assignment: CDR1 SGHAT and CDR2 FQNNGV. This CDR3 region has 15 residues. Trimming left V 5 bases short and J 0 bases short, with 11 bases between. For the CDR3, the DNA is TGTGCCAGCAGCGTGGGTACGGTCTCCTACAATGAGCAGTTCTTC. It specifies CASSVGTVSYNEQFF.